Below, 28 T cell receptor beta chains from the same sample are listed, as sequenced in a study of blood T cell repertoires in COVID-19. Produced via immunoSEQ multiplex PCR; TCRdb's table is partial and in-frame only. This sample has some 80,000 clones, with 70% to 80% found just once. Sequences were obtained from peripheral blood. The origin of the receptors is a woman older than 75 with active or convalescent COVID-19.

This clone appeared a single time. The chain combines TRBV19 with TRBJ1-1; D call uncertain. V was pared by 5 bases and J by 0 bases, with 7 bases between. CDR3 length: 13 residues. The germline gives CDR1 LNHDA, CDR2 SQIVND (reference sequence). In DNA form, the CDR3 reads TGTGCCAGTAGTTTCAGAATGAACACTGAAGCTTTCTTT. Its protein is CASSFRMNTEAFF.

CDR3 loop: CASSPGLAGGPYEQYF. The DNA of the CDR3 is TGCGCCAGCAGCCCTGGACTAGCGGGAGGGCCCTACGAGCAGTACTTC. This chain links TRBV4-3 with TRBJ2-7, with TRBD2 matching over 15 bases. The CDR3 contains 16 residues. J lost 2 bases, V lost 4 bases, and 3 bases had no gene match. Looked up from germline, CDR1 is LGHNA and CDR2 is YSLEER.

The chain employs TRBV19 and TRBJ1-5; TRBD1 is a possible D gene (6 bases). The CDR3 length is 16 residues. Germline V gives CDR1 LNHDA, CDR2 SQIVND (reference sequence). Trimming removed 4 bases at V and 4 bases at J, with 17 bases between. The DNA of the CDR3 is TGTGCCAGTAGTACAGGGGCCGGGATTGCGAATCAGCCCCAGCATTTT. This codes for CASSTGAGIANQPQHF.

This clone has just a few counts. The chain carries TRBV12-3 or TRBV12-4 and TRBJ1-1; D not certain. The CDR3 length is 12 residues. V was pared by 3 bases and J by 4 bases, with 6 bases between. This chain's CDR3 is CASSLFFTEAFF. The CDR3 nucleotides are TGTGCCAGCAGTTTGTTCTTCACTGAAGCTTTCTTT.

The chain links TRBV7-9 to TRBJ2-7; 7 bases line up with TRBD1. CDR1 is SEHNR and CDR2 is FQNEAQ in the germline V gene (reference sequence). Trimming removed 7 bases from V and 5 bases from J; junction bases left unmatched: 11. The CDR3 consists of 14 residues. CDR3 sequence reads: CASTLTGLGNEQYF. CDR3 DNA sequence: TGTGCCAGCACCCTGACAGGGCTAGGCAACGAGCAGTACTTC.

The J gene is TRBJ2-5, the V gene TRBV25-1; D remains unclear. The V and J ends lost 4 bases and 3 bases respectively, with 9 bases between them. Germline V gene data show CDR1 as MGHDK and CDR2 as SYGVNS. The CDR3 spans 13 residues. CDR3 DNA sequence: TGTGCCAGCAGTGCCCACTTAGAAGAGACCCAGTACTTC. This gives the protein CASSAHLEETQYF.

The chain joins TRBV7-2 to TRBJ2-7; the match to TRBD2 covers 10 bases. Trimming cost V 5 bases and J 2 bases; bases outside gene matches: 15. CDR1 and CDR2 from the germline V gene are SGHTA and FQGNSA. This CDR3 has 18 residues. DNA for the CDR3: TGTGCCAGCAGCCCGGCCCCTCCCGGACTAGCGGCCCCCTACGAGCAGTACTTC. It is translated as CASSPAPPGLAAPYEQYF.

The genes are TRBV2 and TRBJ2-5, with TRBD2 as a possible D gene (5 bases). V lost 6 bases to trimming and J lost 5 bases, with 13 bases between them. The CDR3 has 13 amino acids. Germline V gene data show CDR1 as SNHLY and CDR2 as FYNNEI. The CDR3 DNA sequence: TGTGCCAGCAGGGACTCCCCCGCGGAGACCCAGTACTTC. This encodes CASRDSPAETQYF.

The rearrangement joins TRBV30 to TRBJ2-3; 11 bases fit TRBD2. V lost 2 bases, J lost 2 bases, and 6 bases stayed unmatched. The length of the CDR3 is 16 residues. Germline assignment: CDR1 GTSNPN and CDR2 SVGIG (reference sequence). CDR3 loop: CAWSWGLAANTDTQYF. CDR3 in DNA: TGTGCCTGGAGTTGGGGACTAGCGGCGAACACAGATACGCAGTATTTT.

V is TRBV18 and J is TRBJ2-7; TRBD2 agrees at 13 bases. CDR1 is KGHSH, CDR2 LQKENI, per germline. CDR3 size: 15 residues. The V gene end was trimmed by 3 bases and the J gene end by 4 bases; junction bases not matched to a gene: 3. For the CDR3, the DNA is TGTGCCAGCTCACCTCGGACTAGCGGGGGTTACGAGCAGTACTTC. It translates to CASSPRTSGGYEQYF.

This chain connects TRBV7-2 to TRBJ2-1; D possibly corresponds to TRBD2 (7 bases). Trimming pared 5 bases from V and 1 base from J, leaving 21 bases between. This CDR3 contains 18 residues. Per germline, CDR1 SGHTA and CDR2 FQGNSA. CDR3 in amino acids: CASSPGEGRGFSYNEQFF. CDR3 sequence (DNA): TGTGCCAGCAGCCCAGGGGAGGGGCGGGGGTTTTCCTACAATGAGCAGTTCTTC. The full variable domain, with the rest looked up from reference TRBV7-2 and TRBJ2-1, is GAGVSQSPSNKVTEKGKDVELRCDPISGHTALYWYRQSLGQGLEFLIYFQGNSAPDKSGLPSDRFSAERTGGSVSTLTIQRTQQEDSAVYLCASSPGEGRGFSYNEQFFGPGTRLTVL.

The chain has TRBV27 and TRBJ1-6; TRBD1 agrees at 7 bases. Losses at the gene ends were 2 bases for V and 9 bases for J; bases not matched to a gene: 1. CDR3 length: 13 amino acids. Germline values: CDR1 MNHEY, CDR2 SMNVEV (reference sequence). The CDR3 region is CASSLGTVSPLHF. The CDR3 DNA is TGTGCCAGCAGTTTAGGGACAGTTTCACCCCTCCACTTT.

The chain joins TRBV7-2 to TRBJ2-7; D ambiguous. This CDR3 comprises 11 residues. Germline assignment: CDR1 SGHTA and CDR2 FQGNSA. V lost 5 bases and J lost 3, with 5 bases in between. CDR3 sequence: CASSPNYEQYF. CDR3 in DNA: TGTGCCAGCAGCCCCAACTACGAGCAGTACTTC.

This chain connects TRBV5-4 to TRBJ1-1; D not certain. Deletions cut 6 bases from V and 5 bases from J, with 11 bases between. Germline V gene lookup returns CDR1 SGHNT and CDR2 YYREEE (reference sequence). This CDR3 is 12 amino acids long. The CDR3 loop reads CASIRPGTEAFF. CDR3 sequence (DNA): TGTGCCAGCATCCGTCCGGGGACTGAAGCTTTCTTT.

This chain links TRBV11-2 with TRBJ1-4; the D is unclear. CDR1 and CDR2 from the germline V gene are SGHAT and FQNNGV. Trimming removed 5 bases from V and 0 bases from J, with 19 bases in between. CDR3 size: 18 residues. CDR3 residues: CASSAGKGWIATNEKLFF. CDR3 nucleotide sequence: TGTGCCAGCAGCGCAGGCAAAGGTTGGATAGCAACTAATGAAAAACTGTTTTTT.

This chain uses TRBV7-2 with TRBJ2-1; tentative D call: TRBD2 (7 bases). Trimming took 5 bases from V and 4 from J, leaving 12 bases between them. The germline V gene has CDR1 SGHTA and CDR2 FQGNSA. The CDR3 covers 14 residues. The CDR3 bases are TGTGCCAGCAGCCCGGGGGGCGGGTACAATGAGCAGTTCTTC. Amino acid sequence: CASSPGGGYNEQFF.

The CDR3 reads CASSLRGMGEQYF. The CDR3 nucleotides are TGTGCCAGCAGCTTAAGAGGGATGGGCGAGCAGTACTTC. V gene TRBV7-3 combines with J gene TRBJ2-7, with a tentative D call TRBD2 (5 bases). Germline CDR1 SGHTA, CDR2 FQGTGA. With 1 base removed from V and 6 bases from J, the gap between germline ends came to 10 bases. The length of the CDR3 is 13 residues.

Only a few counts were recorded for this clone. The chain is built from TRBV9 and TRBJ2-1; D not certain. CDR3 length equals 15 residues. Germline V lookup: CDR1 SGDLS, CDR2 YYNGEE. V was shortened by 0 bases and J by 0 bases, with 7 bases between the two germline ends. Here the CDR3 reads CASSVAASSYNEQFF. DNA of the CDR3: TGTGCCAGCAGCGTAGCTGCGAGCTCCTACAATGAGCAGTTCTTC.

This rearrangement joins TRBV5-1 to TRBJ2-7; D gene unclear. The CDR3 totals 13 residues. V lost 2 bases and J lost 3, with 9 bases in between. The germline V gene has CDR1 SGHRS and CDR2 YFSETQ. CDR3 nucleotide sequence: TGCGCCAGCAGCTTCGCGGATAACTACGAGCAGTACTTC. Translating it yields CASSFADNYEQYF.

V gene TRBV2 combines with J gene TRBJ2-2, with D perhaps matching TRBD1 (5 bases). Germline CDR1 reads SNHLY; CDR2 reads FYNNEI. This CDR3 has 14 amino acids. V was clipped by 5 bases and J by 2 bases, with 9 bases between them. The CDR3 nucleotides read TGTGCCAGCAGTCGGACAAGCAACACCGGGGAGCTGTTTTTT. As protein: CASSRTSNTGELFF.

The V and J genes are TRBV3-1 (or the pseudogene TRBV3-2) and TRBJ1-1; D may be TRBD1 (5 bases). Trimming removed 3 bases at V and 4 bases at J, with 12 bases between. Germline assignment: CDR1 LGHDT and CDR2 YNNKEL (reference sequence). This CDR3 region has 14 residues. Here the CDR3 reads CASSHSTGSTEAFF. The CDR3 DNA is TGTGCCAGCAGCCATTCAACAGGTAGCACTGAAGCTTTCTTT.

V usage is TRBV5-4 and J usage is TRBJ2-2, with 9 positions matching TRBD2. CDR3 length: 15 residues. Germline V gene lookup returns CDR1 SGHNT and CDR2 YYREEE (reference sequence). V lost 2 bases to trimming and J lost 1 base; unmatched junction nucleotides: 0. This chain's CDR3 is CASSLLAGNTGELFF. In DNA, the CDR3 is TGTGCCAGCAGCTTACTAGCGGGGAACACCGGGGAGCTGTTTTTT.

CDR3 bases: TGTGCCAGCTCCCAAAGACAGGACAATCAGCCCCAGCATTTT. Translation: CASSQRQDNQPQHF. This chain links TRBV18 with TRBJ1-5, with TRBD1 as a possible D gene (6 bases). The V end lost 6 bases, the J end lost 3 bases, and 12 bases lay between the germline ends. The CDR3 covers 14 residues. Per germline, CDR1 KGHSH and CDR2 LQKENI.

The chain carries TRBV7-9 and TRBJ1-2, with a possible D match to TRBD1 (5 bases). CDR1 is SEHNR, CDR2 FQNEAQ, per germline (reference sequence). V lost 5 bases to trimming and J lost 6 bases, with 13 bases between them. The CDR3 contains 13 residues. CDR3 sequence (DNA): TGTGCCAGCAGCCACAGTGGGGGGAATGGCTACACCTTC. It is translated as CASSHSGGNGYTF.

This chain links TRBV6-6 with TRBJ2-3, with TRBD2 as a possible D gene (5 bases). Trimming shortened V by 7 bases and J by 6 bases, and 11 bases separated the two germline ends. Looked up from germline, CDR1 is MNHNY and CDR2 is SVGAGI (reference sequence). The CDR3 sequence is 12 residues long. For the CDR3, the DNA is TGTGCCAGCAATCAGAGGGTTGATACGCAGTATTTT. Translation: CASNQRVDTQYF.

The chain combines TRBV4-3 with TRBJ1-5, with D maybe TRBD1 (5 bases). The germline V and J ends were trimmed by 5 bases and 7 bases, with 12 bases remaining between them. Germline CDR1 is LGHNA and CDR2 is YSLEER. The CDR3 is 13 amino acids. In DNA, the CDR3 is TGCGCCAGCAGCTCAGGGTTAGGGCAGCCCCAGCATTTT. Protein: CASSSGLGQPQHF.

V gene TRBV27 combines with J gene TRBJ2-7; 12 nucleotides match TRBD2. This CDR3 contains 17 residues. From germline, CDR1 is MNHEY and CDR2 SMNVEV (reference sequence). V lost 3 bases to trimming and J lost 9 bases; unmatched junction nucleotides: 15. DNA of the CDR3: TGTGCCAGCAGTTTGCACAGAGGGACTAGCGGGTTTGGCGGGCAGTACTTC. Its protein is CASSLHRGTSGFGGQYF.

This rearrangement joins TRBV5-6 to TRBJ1-3, with D tentatively TRBD1 (5 bases). Germline V lookup: CDR1 SGHDT, CDR2 YYEEEE. Trimming pared 0 bases from V and 0 bases from J, leaving 16 bases between. The CDR3 is 18 amino acids. The CDR3 spells CASSLVSVTAYSGNTIYF. DNA for the CDR3: TGTGCCAGCAGCTTGGTCTCCGTGACAGCCTACTCTGGAAACACCATATATTTT.